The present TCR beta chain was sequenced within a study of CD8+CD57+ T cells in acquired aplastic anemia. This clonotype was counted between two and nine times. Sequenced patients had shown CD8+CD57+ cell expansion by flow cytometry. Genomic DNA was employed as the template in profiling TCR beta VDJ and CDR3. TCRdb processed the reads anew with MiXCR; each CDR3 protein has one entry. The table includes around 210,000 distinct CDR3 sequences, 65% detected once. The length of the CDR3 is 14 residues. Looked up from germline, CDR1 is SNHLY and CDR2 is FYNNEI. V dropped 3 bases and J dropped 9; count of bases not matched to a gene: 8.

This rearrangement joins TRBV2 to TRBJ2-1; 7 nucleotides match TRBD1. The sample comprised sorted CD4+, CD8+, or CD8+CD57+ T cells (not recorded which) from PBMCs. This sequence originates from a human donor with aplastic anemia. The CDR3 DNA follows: TGTGCCAGCAGTGACCAGGGGGTGAGGGGTGAGCAGTTCTTC. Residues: CASSDQGVRGEQFF.